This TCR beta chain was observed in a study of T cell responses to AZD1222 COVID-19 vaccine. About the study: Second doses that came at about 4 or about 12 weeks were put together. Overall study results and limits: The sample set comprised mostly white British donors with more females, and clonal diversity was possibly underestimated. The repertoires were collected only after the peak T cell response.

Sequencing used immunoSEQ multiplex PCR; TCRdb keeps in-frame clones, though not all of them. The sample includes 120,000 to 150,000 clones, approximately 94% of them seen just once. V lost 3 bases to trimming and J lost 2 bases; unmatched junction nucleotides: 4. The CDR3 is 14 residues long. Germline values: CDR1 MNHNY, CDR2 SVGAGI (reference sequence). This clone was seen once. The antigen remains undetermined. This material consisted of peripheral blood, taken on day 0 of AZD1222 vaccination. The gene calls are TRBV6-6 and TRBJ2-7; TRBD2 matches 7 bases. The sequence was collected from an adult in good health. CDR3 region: CASSYPGLTYEQYF. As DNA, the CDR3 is TGTGCCAGCAGTTATCCGGGACTAACCTACGAGCAGTACTTC.